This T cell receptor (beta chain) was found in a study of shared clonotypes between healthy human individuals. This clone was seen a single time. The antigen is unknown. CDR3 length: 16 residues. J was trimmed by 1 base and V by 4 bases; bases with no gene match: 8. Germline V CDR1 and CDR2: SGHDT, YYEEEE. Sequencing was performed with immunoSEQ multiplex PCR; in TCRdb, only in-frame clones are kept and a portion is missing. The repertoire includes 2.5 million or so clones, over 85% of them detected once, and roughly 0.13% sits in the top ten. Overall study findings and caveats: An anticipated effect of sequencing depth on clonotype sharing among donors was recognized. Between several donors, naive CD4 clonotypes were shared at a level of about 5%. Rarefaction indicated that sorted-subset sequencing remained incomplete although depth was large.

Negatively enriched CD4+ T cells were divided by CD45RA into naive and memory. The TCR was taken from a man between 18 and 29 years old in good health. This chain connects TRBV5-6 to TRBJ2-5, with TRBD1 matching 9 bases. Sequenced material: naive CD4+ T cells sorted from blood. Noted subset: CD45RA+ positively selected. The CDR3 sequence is CASSPGPDRGQETQYF. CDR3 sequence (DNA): TGTGCCAGCAGCCCTGGCCCGGACAGGGGCCAAGAGACCCAGTACTTC.